The 25 T cell receptor beta chains presented below share a single source sample, sequenced in a study of blood T cell repertoires in COVID-19. Profiling relied on immunoSEQ multiplex PCR, and the TCRdb table lists in-frame clones only, not all of them. Here the sample spans roughly 220,000 clones, 86% being singletons. Source material: PBMCs or T cells enriched from blood (not recorded which). The receptors were gathered from a woman between 40 and 50 years old with acute COVID-19.

V is TRBV9 and J is TRBJ2-3; TRBD2 agrees at 9 bases. This CDR3 has 13 residues. CDR1 and CDR2 (germline): SGDLS, YYNGEE. V shed 3 bases, J shed 4 bases, and the junction held 0 bases outside the gene matches. CDR3 in amino acids: CASSGGGADTQYF. The DNA for the CDR3 is TGTGCCAGCAGCGGCGGGGGGGCAGATACGCAGTATTTT. The full variable domain, with the rest looked up from reference TRBV9 and TRBJ2-3, is DSGVTQTPKHLITATGQRVTLRCSPRSGDLSVYWYQQSLDQGLQFLIQYYNGEERAKGNILERFSAQQFPDLHSELNLSSLELGDSALYFCASSGGGADTQYFGPGTRLTVL.

The chain links TRBV24-1 to TRBJ1-1, with D possibly TRBD1 on 5 matching bases. V shed 5 bases and J shed 4 bases, with 10 bases lying between them. The CDR3 loop spans 13 amino acids. Germline CDR1 and CDR2: KGHDR and SFDVKD. The CDR3 region is CATSASGLTEAFF. As DNA, the CDR3 is TGTGCCACCAGTGCGTCAGGGCTCACTGAAGCTTTCTTT.

This clone came up once. The rearrangement joins TRBV5-8 to TRBJ1-1, with D tentatively TRBD1 (5 bases). Germline assignment: CDR1 SGHTS and CDR2 YDEGEE. The CDR3 runs 14 residues. The ends were cut back, 2 bases at V and 2 bases at J, with 10 bases in the middle. The CDR3 reads CASSFVRANTEAFF. The CDR3 nucleotides are TGTGCCAGCAGCTTCGTCAGGGCCAACACTGAAGCTTTCTTT.

The genes are TRBV9 and TRBJ2-1, with 9 bases fitting TRBD2. Germline assignment: CDR1 SGDLS and CDR2 YYNGEE. With V trimmed by 3 bases and J by 7 bases, 11 bases remained unmatched. The CDR3 totals 16 residues. This chain's CDR3 is CASSDGLAGARNEQFF. DNA for the CDR3: TGTGCCAGCAGCGACGGATTAGCGGGAGCTCGGAATGAGCAGTTCTTC.

The J gene is TRBJ2-1, the V gene TRBV2, with TRBD1 matching over 7 bases. Germline assignment: CDR1 SNHLY and CDR2 FYNNEI. With 7 bases clipped from V and 3 bases from J, the junction kept 9 bases outside the gene matches. The CDR3 runs 15 residues. The CDR3 DNA reads as TGTGCCAGCATCGCTTCGGACAGGATCTACAATGAGCAGTTCTTC. Translation gives CASIASDRIYNEQFF.

The chain has TRBV19 and TRBJ1-2; TRBD1 agrees at 9 bases. Germline CDR1 LNHDA, CDR2 SQIVND (reference sequence). The CDR3 runs to 14 residues. Trimming took 7 bases from V and 4 from J; bases not matched to a gene: 7. Written as DNA, the CDR3 is TGTGCCAGTACCGAGACAGGGGGTGGCTATGGCTACACCTTC. Translating gives CASTETGGGYGYTF.

The chain is built from TRBV12-3 or TRBV12-4 and TRBJ1-1; 9 bases are shared with TRBD1. The CDR3 contains 13 residues. Germline trimming cut 6 bases from V and 5 bases from J; bases unmatched to any gene: 4. The CDR3 loop reads CASREGQGTEAFF. The CDR3 DNA follows: TGTGCCAGCAGAGAAGGACAGGGGACTGAAGCTTTCTTT.

V usage is TRBV5-1 and J usage is TRBJ1-1; 10 bases line up with TRBD1. J lost 8 bases, V lost 3 bases, and 7 bases had no gene match. This CDR3 has 14 amino acids. Germline CDR1 SGHRS, CDR2 YFSETQ. CDR3 residues: CASSSGTGVGEAFF. For the CDR3, the DNA is TGCGCCAGCAGCTCCGGGACAGGGGTGGGGGAAGCTTTCTTT.

The V gene is TRBV4-1, the J gene TRBJ2-7, with D perhaps matching TRBD2 (5 bases). Germline CDR1 is MGHRA and CDR2 is YSYEKL. V was clipped by 1 base and J by 5 bases, with 12 bases between them. CDR3 length equals 14 residues. CDR3 loop: CASSQGGSVDEQYF. For the CDR3, the DNA is TGCGCCAGCAGCCAAGGCGGTAGCGTAGACGAGCAGTACTTC.

The chain is built from TRBV24-1 and TRBJ1-2; 12 nucleotides line up with TRBD1. The CDR3 length is 16 residues. CDR1 and CDR2 (germline): KGHDR, SFDVKD. With 4 bases clipped from V and 7 bases from J, the junction kept 9 bases outside the gene matches. The CDR3 bases are TGTGCCACCAGTGAGCCCTCCGGGACAGGGGGCTTTGGCTACACCTTC. It yields the protein CATSEPSGTGGFGYTF.

The chain recombines TRBV18 with TRBJ2-1, with D maybe TRBD1 (6 bases). This CDR3 contains 14 residues. V shed 3 bases and J shed 6 bases, with 12 bases lying between them. The germline gives CDR1 KGHSH, CDR2 LQKENI. In nucleotides, the CDR3 is TGTGCCAGCTCACCGACGAGACAGGTCAATGAGCAGTTCTTC. Encoded protein: CASSPTRQVNEQFF.

Note on this clone: Its ends do not fully match the called genes, so a read error is possible. The chain carries TRBV4-1 and TRBJ1-2; 7 bases are a match to TRBD1. The CDR3 runs 15 residues. Per the germline V gene, CDR1 is MGHRA and CDR2 is YSYEKL. The CDR3 reads CASSQDSAGGNGYTF. CDR3 coding DNA: TGCGCCAGCAGTCAAGATAGCGCAGGGGGTAATGGCTACACCTTC.

The V call is TRBV5-4, the J call TRBJ1-2, with D possibly matching TRBD1 (6 bases). The V gene lost 0 bases and the J gene lost 4 bases, with 13 bases spanning the gap. Germline V gene data show CDR1 as SGHNT and CDR2 as YYREEE (reference sequence). CDR3 length equals 15 residues. Written as DNA, the CDR3 is TGTGCCAGCAGCTTGGAAAACAGGGAGATCTATGGCTACACCTTC. Protein: CASSLENREIYGYTF.

The CDR3 region is CASSQETGNTEAFF. In DNA, the CDR3 is TGTGCCAGCAGCCAAGAGACAGGAAACACTGAAGCTTTCTTT. The rearrangement joins TRBV4-2 to TRBJ1-1; tentative D call: TRBD1 (6 bases). The CDR3 runs to 14 residues. V was cut by 0 bases and J by 2 bases, with 7 bases left in between. Germline-derived CDR1 and CDR2 are LGHNA and YNFKEQ.

For the CDR3, the DNA is TGTGCCAGCAGTTTGACAGGGCTTAACTATGGCTACACCTTC. Protein product: CASSLTGLNYGYTF. The gene calls are TRBV27 and TRBJ1-2; 7 bases agree with TRBD1. The CDR3 runs to 14 residues. Trimming took 3 bases from V and 1 from J; bases not matched to a gene: 2. In germline, CDR1 is MNHEY, CDR2 SMNVEV (reference sequence).

This chain's CDR3 is CSGGPGVANTEAFF. CDR3 in DNA: TGCAGCGGTGGCCCGGGGGTGGCTAACACTGAAGCTTTCTTT. The J gene is TRBJ1-1, the V gene TRBV29-1, with a weak D call TRBD1 (5 bases). V lost 7 bases and J lost 2, with 17 bases in between. Germline V gives CDR1 SQVTM, CDR2 ANQGSEA. The CDR3 has 14 residues.

This CDR3 is CASSSLRGGSGNTIYF. The CDR3 DNA sequence: TGCGCCAGCAGCTCACTTCGGGGGGGCTCTGGAAACACCATATATTTT. This rearrangement joins TRBV5-1 to TRBJ1-3; D may be TRBD1 (5 bases). CDR3 length equals 16 residues. The ends were cut back, 3 bases at V and 0 bases at J, with 13 bases in the middle. Germline-derived CDR1 and CDR2 are SGHRS and YFSETQ.

In the case of this clone: The same CDR3 can be traced to other DNA sequences in this sample. The V call is TRBV7-3, the J call TRBJ1-1, with no clear D. CDR1 is SGHTA, CDR2 FQGTGA, per germline. V shed 5 bases and J shed 1 base, with 8 bases lying between them. The CDR3 is 13 amino acids. CDR3 coding DNA: TGTGCCAGCAGCCTCACACAGAACACTGAAGCTTTCTTT. Translation: CASSLTQNTEAFF.

This clone was picked up a small number of times. The chain uses TRBV9 and TRBJ1-3; D ambiguous. The germline V gene encodes CDR1 SGDLS and CDR2 YYNGEE. V lost 4 bases and J 5 bases, leaving 13 bases between the germline ends. The CDR3 runs to 14 residues. The CDR3 is CASSPRFSRNTIYF. CDR3 DNA sequence: TGTGCCAGCAGCCCTCGGTTCTCCAGAAACACCATATATTTT.

The count of this clone is one. This rearrangement joins TRBV11-2 to TRBJ2-5, with 10 nucleotides matching TRBD2. Germline V gives CDR1 SGHAT, CDR2 FQNNGV. The CDR3 spans 18 residues. V gave up 4 bases and J gave up 2 bases; unmatched junction bases: 13. The CDR3 is CASSSGVILAGLQETQYF. In nucleotides, the CDR3 is TGTGCCAGCAGCTCAGGGGTGATACTAGCGGGGTTACAAGAGACCCAGTACTTC.

The chain joins TRBV2 to TRBJ2-5, with 11 bases fitting TRBD2. CDR3 length equals 18 residues. V dropped 7 bases and J dropped 0; count of bases not matched to a gene: 13. Germline lookup yields CDR1 SNHLY and CDR2 FYNNEI. The CDR3 DNA reads as TGTGCCAGCATAGGCGGGCTAGCGGGGGGCCTGTACCAAGAGACCCAGTACTTC. It yields the protein CASIGGLAGGLYQETQYF.

In this sample, this clone turned up once. The chain couples TRBV2 to TRBJ1-5; 8 bases fit TRBD1. This CDR3 contains 13 residues. The trim removed 6 bases at V and 6 bases at J, leaving 4 bases unmatched. Germline values: CDR1 SNHLY, CDR2 FYNNEI. The CDR3: CASRADRVQPQHF. CDR3 in DNA: TGTGCCAGCAGAGCGGACAGGGTTCAGCCCCAGCATTTT.

Of note for this clone: This specimen includes other DNA sequences encoding the same CDR3. V and J are TRBV15 and TRBJ1-1; no clear D. V dropped 3 bases and J dropped 0 bases, with 5 bases sitting between them. The CDR3 is 13 residues long. The germline CDR1 and CDR2 sequences are LNHNV and YYDKDF (reference sequence). The CDR3 is CATSRGLNTEAFF. The DNA for the CDR3 is TGTGCCACCAGCAGGGGCCTGAACACTGAAGCTTTCTTT.

The V gene is TRBV2, the J gene TRBJ2-7, with D perhaps matching TRBD2 (6 bases). Germline V gene data show CDR1 as SNHLY and CDR2 as FYNNEI. The CDR3 consists of 14 residues. The V end lost 5 bases, the J end lost 3 bases, and 14 bases lay between the germline ends. CDR3 amino acids: CASSFGGTRYEQYF. CDR3 sequence (DNA): TGTGCCAGCAGTTTCGGCGGGACTCGCTACGAGCAGTACTTC.

This CDR3 is CASSRGYRGKETQYF. The CDR3 DNA is TGTGCCAGCAGCCGGGGGTACAGGGGTAAAGAGACCCAGTACTTC. The chain joins TRBV5-4 to TRBJ2-5; D possibly corresponds to TRBD1 (7 bases). This CDR3 spans 15 amino acids. The germline V gene has CDR1 SGHNT and CDR2 YYREEE (reference sequence). V lost 4 bases and J lost 3, with 16 bases in between.